A selection of T cell receptor beta chains follows, all from one sample in a study of T cells in Graves' hyperthyroidism and ophthalmopathy. TCRdb ran MiXCR on the multiplex PCR reads and lists one entry per CDR3 protein. The repertoire holds hundreds of thousands of distinct CDR3 sequences, with approximately 16% as singletons. Sequences were obtained from blood. The source of these receptors is a woman younger than 30 with Graves' hyperthyroidism. The CDR3 runs from the conserved cysteine through the conserved F or W. Fields, in order: J gene, clone size, V gene, D gene, CDR3 DNA, CDR3 protein. D genes are given only for firm matches. A clone size is listed for some rows: how often the clone was seen (once, few, many), or a class if it is expanded.

J: TRBJ2-2; size: many; V: TRBV7-9; D: TRBD1; DNA: TGTGCCAGCAGCCCGGACAGGGACACCGGGGAGCTGTTTTTT; CDR3: CASSPDRDTGELFF
J: TRBJ2-4; size: few; V: TRBV2; D: .; DNA: TGTGCCAGCAGTGATCCGGTTACCAAAAACATTCAGTACTTC; CDR3: CASSDPVTKNIQYF
J: TRBJ2-2; size: few; V: TRBV3-1; D: .; DNA: TGTGCCAGCAGCCAAGTAGGCCTGTCTCTGTTTGGAAGTAACACCGGGGAGCTGTTTTTT; CDR3: CASSQVGLSLFGSNTGELFF
J: TRBJ1-4; size: once; V: TRBV28; D: .; DNA: TGTGCCAGCAGTCTCGCCGGGGGCTTAGAAAAACTGTTTTTT; CDR3: CASSLAGGLEKLFF
J: TRBJ2-3; size: .; V: TRBV2; D: TRBD1; DNA: TGTGCCAGCAGATACCGGGACAGGGGGCCAGATACGCAGTATTTT; CDR3: CASRYRDRGPDTQYF
J: TRBJ2-7; size: few; V: TRBV6-1; D: .; DNA: TGTGCCAGCAATGACAGGCATAGGGACGAGCAGTACTTC; CDR3: CASNDRHRDEQYF
J: TRBJ2-2; size: few; V: TRBV11-2; D: .; DNA: TGTGCCAGCAGCTTATTCCACAGGGACCCCGGGGAGCTGTTTTTT; CDR3: CASSLFHRDPGELFF
J: TRBJ2-3; size: few; V: TRBV29-1; D: .; DNA: TGCAGCGTTGTTGGGCAGCTATACACAGATACGCAGTATTTT; CDR3: CSVVGQLYTDTQYF
J: TRBJ2-3; size: .; V: TRBV5-1; D: TRBD1; DNA: TGCGCCAGCAGCTCCTTGAACGGACAGGGGGAAGATACGCAGTATTTT; CDR3: CASSSLNGQGEDTQYF
J: TRBJ1-1; size: .; V: TRBV12-3/TRBV12-4; D: .; DNA: TGTGCCAGCAGTTTAGATAAGGGGCGGGAGACTGAAGCTTTCTTT; CDR3: CASSLDKGRETEAFF
J: TRBJ1-2; size: many; V: TRBV11-3; D: .; DNA: TGTGCCAGCAGCTTCATGGGGAGCTATGGCTACACCTTC; CDR3: CASSFMGSYGYTF
J: TRBJ1-3; size: .; V: TRBV14; D: .; DNA: TGTGCCAGCAGCCACGCTGGAAACACCATATATTTT; CDR3: CASSHAGNTIYF
J: TRBJ2-7; size: many; V: TRBV7-9; D: .; DNA: TGTGCCAGCAGCTTATCGAACTCCTACGAGCAGTACTTC; CDR3: CASSLSNSYEQYF
J: TRBJ2-1; size: once; V: TRBV28; D: TRBD2; DNA: TGTGCCAGCATATCGCTAGCGGGAGGCCTCTACAATGAGCAGTTCTTC; CDR3: CASISLAGGLYNEQFF
J: TRBJ2-3; size: many; V: TRBV12-3/TRBV12-4; D: TRBD2; DNA: TGTGCCAGCAGCCTTGACCGGACTAGCGGGGTGGATACGCAGTATTTT; CDR3: CASSLDRTSGVDTQYF
J: TRBJ2-1; size: many; V: TRBV12-3/TRBV12-4; D: TRBD2; DNA: TGTGCCAGCAGTTTCGCTTTGGGACTAGCGGGGTTTGAGCAGTTCTTC; CDR3: CASSFALGLAGFEQFF
J: TRBJ1-1; size: few; V: TRBV6-6; D: .; DNA: TGTGCCAGCAGTTACTCGGAAAAAGTGGGGTTTCGAGGGACTGAAGCTTTCTTT; CDR3: CASSYSEKVGFRGTEAFF
J: TRBJ2-5; size: .; V: TRBV15; D: .; DNA: TGTGCCACCAGCAGTGACAGGGCGGGGGAGACCCAGTACTTC; CDR3: CATSSDRAGETQYF
J: TRBJ2-1; size: many; V: TRBV20-1; D: TRBD1; DNA: TGCAGTGCAGACCGGGACAGGGGGCTGGAGAGAGGGGGCGGTACTAATGAGCAGTTCTTC; CDR3: CSADRDRGLERGGGTNEQFF
J: TRBJ1-1; size: few; V: TRBV5-8; D: .; DNA: TGTGCCAGCAGTTTACCCACCGGCTCCGGGAACACTGAAGCTTTCTTT; CDR3: CASSLPTGSGNTEAFF
J: TRBJ1-1; size: .; V: TRBV7-9; D: .; DNA: TGTGCCAGCAGCTTAGATGCGATTGAAGCTTTCTTT; CDR3: CASSLDAIEAFF
J: TRBJ2-3; size: many; V: TRBV6-1; D: .; DNA: TGTGCCAGCAGTCTGTCCACCGGCACAGATACGCAGTATTTT; CDR3: CASSLSTGTDTQYF
J: TRBJ2-3; size: many; V: TRBV11-2; D: TRBD2; DNA: TGTGCCAGCAGCTTAGATCTGGGAGCTAGCGGGAGGGCCGGCACAGATACGCAGTATTTT; CDR3: CASSLDLGASGRAGTDTQYF
J: TRBJ2-3; size: many; V: TRBV20-1; D: .; DNA: TGCAGTGCTAGTCCGGCAGGGCTTACAGATACGCAGTATTTT; CDR3: CSASPAGLTDTQYF
J: TRBJ1-3; size: few; V: TRBV29-1; D: TRBD1; DNA: TGCAGCGTCGACCCTCGGGCCACAGGGGACTCTGGAAACACCATATATTTT; CDR3: CSVDPRATGDSGNTIYF
J: TRBJ2-3; size: many; V: TRBV7-9; D: TRBD2; DNA: TGTGCCAGCAGTACACCCGGGACTAGCGGCACAGATACGCAGTATTTT; CDR3: CASSTPGTSGTDTQYF
J: TRBJ2-1; size: .; V: TRBV3-1; D: TRBD1; DNA: TGTGCCAGCAGCCAAGTCCCCTTTACAGGGGGCTCCTACAATGAGCAGTTCTTC; CDR3: CASSQVPFTGGSYNEQFF
J: TRBJ2-3; size: .; V: TRBV6-1; D: TRBD2; DNA: TGTGCCAGCAGAGACCGGACTAGCGGAGAGACAGATACGCAGTATTTT; CDR3: CASRDRTSGETDTQYF
J: TRBJ2-6; size: few; V: TRBV4-3; D: TRBD1; DNA: TGCGCCAGCAGCCGAGCCGGGACAGGTAGTGGGGCCAACGTCCTGACTTTC; CDR3: CASSRAGTGSGANVLTF
J: TRBJ2-7; size: many; V: TRBV6-5; D: .; DNA: TGTGCCAGCAGTTACCGACAGTGGGCCTACGAGCAGTACTTC; CDR3: CASSYRQWAYEQYF
J: TRBJ1-2; size: many; V: TRBV24-1; D: TRBD1; DNA: TGTGCCACCAGTGACCGCGACAGGGGTGGTGGCTACACCTTC; CDR3: CATSDRDRGGGYTF
J: TRBJ1-3; size: few; V: TRBV20-1; D: TRBD1; DNA: TGCAGTGCAGGGACAGGGGATGGAGACACCATATATTTT; CDR3: CSAGTGDGDTIYF
J: TRBJ2-3; size: many; V: TRBV6-4; D: .; DNA: TGTGCCAGCAGCCCCGGGACGCAGCATACAGATACGCAGTATTTT; CDR3: CASSPGTQHTDTQYF
J: TRBJ2-5; size: many; V: TRBV20-1; D: .; DNA: TGCAGTGCTAACATAGGAGAGACCCAGTACTTC; CDR3: CSANIGETQYF
J: TRBJ1-6; size: few; V: TRBV7-9; D: .; DNA: TGTGCCAGCAGCGTTCTCAGCTCCTATAATTCACCCCTCCACTTT; CDR3: CASSVLSSYNSPLHF
J: TRBJ2-7; size: .; V: TRBV28; D: .; DNA: TGTGCCAGCAGTGGGTCAGGGTTTATGTTCTACGAGCAGTACTTC; CDR3: CASSGSGFMFYEQYF
J: TRBJ2-2; size: many; V: TRBV12-3/TRBV12-4; D: .; DNA: TGTGCCAGCGGGGGGACCGGGGAGCTGTTTTTT; CDR3: CASGGTGELFF
J: TRBJ1-6; size: many; V: TRBV28; D: TRBD1; DNA: TGTGCCAGCAGCACGACAGACAGGGGATACACCTATAATTCACCCCTCCACTTT; CDR3: CASSTTDRGYTYNSPLHF
J: TRBJ1-4; size: .; V: TRBV18; D: .; DNA: TGTGCCAGCTCACCCGGGACATTTGCAGCTAATGAAAAACTGTTTTTT; CDR3: CASSPGTFAANEKLFF
J: TRBJ2-3; size: many; V: TRBV18; D: TRBD2; DNA: TGTGCCAGCTCACCCTTGACTAGCGGGATAACAGATACGCAGTATTTT; CDR3: CASSPLTSGITDTQYF
J: TRBJ2-5; size: .; V: TRBV24-1; D: .; DNA: TGTGCCACCAGTGACCCAGGGTTCGGAGCGGGAGAGACCCAGTACTTC; CDR3: CATSDPGFGAGETQYF
J: TRBJ2-5; size: .; V: TRBV24-1; D: .; DNA: TGTGCCACCAGTGGGGGTAGCGGACCCACCCAGTACTTC; CDR3: CATSGGSGPTQYF
J: TRBJ2-2; size: few; V: TRBV10-2; D: TRBD2; DNA: TGCGCCAGCAGTGGGTCGGACCGGATCCAACTAGCGCCCAACACCGGGGAGCTGTTTTTT; CDR3: CASSGSDRIQLAPNTGELFF
J: TRBJ2-5; size: few; V: TRBV5-1; D: .; DNA: TGCGCCAGCACTGGGGGAGATCCGGGAGAGACCCAGTACTTC; CDR3: CASTGGDPGETQYF
J: TRBJ2-3; size: few; V: TRBV5-8; D: .; DNA: TGTGCCAGCAGCTTAGAATCGGGGCGGGATACGCAGTATTTT; CDR3: CASSLESGRDTQYF
J: TRBJ2-6; size: few; V: TRBV7-2; D: .; DNA: .; CDR3: CASSLEGWAAGANVPTF
J: TRBJ2-5; size: many; V: TRBV20-1; D: .; DNA: TGCAGTGCTAGTTCGACATCCTTAGAGACCCAGTACTTC; CDR3: CSASSTSLETQYF
J: TRBJ2-1; size: many; V: TRBV27; D: .; DNA: TGTGCCAGCAGCCCAGGGTCCCTGGTTGCCGGTGAGCAGTTCTTC; CDR3: CASSPGSLVAGEQFF